This T cell receptor (beta chain) was identified in a study of blood T cells in healthy people across ages. Using a J-beta primer mix together with a sample-barcoded 5' primer, a second PCR was run for about 7 to 12 cycles. TCRdb re-analysed the 5' RACE reads in MiXCR, keeping a single row per CDR3 protein. This table holds more than 650,000 distinct CDR3 sequences, about 55% found once. The CDR3 has 14 amino acids. Germline CDR1 and CDR2: SGHKS and YYEKEE (reference sequence). J was trimmed by 6 bases and V by 3 bases; bases with no gene match: 7. V and J are TRBV5-5 and TRBJ2-7; 9 bases are shared with TRBD1. Sequenced: blood. The TCR originated in a man at least 80 years old in good health. The DNA for the CDR3 is TGTGCCAGCAGCTCCTGGGACAGGGCCAGCGAGCAGTACTTC. Protein product: CASSSWDRASEQYF.